This record looks at one T cell receptor (beta chain) sequence and its context. Its antigen is unknown. The CDR3 runs to 17 residues. The germline V gene encodes CDR1 SGHVS and CDR2 FNYEAQ. Trimming at V came to 1 base and at J to 2 bases, leaving 10 bases not matched to a gene. This table comes from immunoSEQ multiplex PCR, and its TCRdb copy is limited to in-frame clones, with some not included. The sample lists some 100,000 clones; under 95% were seen once. These data belong to a study of graft-versus-host responses after intestinal transplantation. Whole-study findings and limits: Recipient bone marrow held GvH clones, some seen earlier in ileum or blood.

This sample comprised unstimulated CD8+ T cells sorted from spleen or lymph node cells, obtained before transplant. The receptor's source is a human donor who was the organ donor for an intestinal transplant. V gene TRBV7-6 combines with J gene TRBJ1-1; 7 positions agree with TRBD1. In nucleotides, the CDR3 is TGTGCCAGCAGCTTAGTAAGGGCAGGACAGGTTAACACTGAAGCTTTCTTT. Residues: CASSLVRAGQVNTEAFF.